Listed below are T cell receptor beta chains from one sample, sequenced in a study of CD8 T cells in ankylosing spondylitis. TCRdb reanalysed the 5' RACE reads using MiXCR and keeps one entry per CDR3 protein. The sample has around 120,000 distinct CDR3 sequences; roughly 8.8% are singletons. Specimen: blood, either unsorted or a sorted T cell fraction (not recorded which). These receptors originate from a male donor with ankylosing spondylitis or in good health (not recorded which). Both conserved end residues are trimmed from each CDR3.

j_gene: TRBJ2-2
v_gene: TRBV5-1
CDR3aa: ASSWGTSGGNTGELF

j_gene: TRBJ2-7
v_gene: TRBV6-5
CDR3aa: ASSWGTVYEQY

j_gene: TRBJ2-7
v_gene: TRBV18
CDR3aa: ASSPNREGFEQY

j_gene: TRBJ2-1
v_gene: TRBV29-1
CDR3aa: SVAHYNEQF

j_gene: TRBJ2-1
v_gene: TRBV10-3
CDR3aa: ATAAGQGTNNEQF

j_gene: TRBJ2-1
v_gene: TRBV29-1
CDR3aa: SVEGSGITYNEQF

j_gene: TRBJ2-6
v_gene: TRBV5-1
CDR3aa: ASSLGGPGANVLT

j_gene: TRBJ2-2
v_gene: TRBV11-2
CDR3aa: ASSRRELGTGELF

j_gene: TRBJ2-5
v_gene: TRBV5-1
CDR3aa: ASSDGLAGGPGETQY

j_gene: TRBJ2-3
v_gene: TRBV11-1
CDR3aa: ASSHDGLAGVGSTDTQY

j_gene: TRBJ2-7
v_gene: TRBV15
CDR3aa: ATSRPGLPYEQY

j_gene: TRBJ1-6
v_gene: TRBV21-1
CDR3aa: ASSKVRGQGSAGSYNSPLH

j_gene: TRBJ2-7
v_gene: TRBV12-3/TRBV12-4
CDR3aa: ASRGRGQEQY

j_gene: TRBJ2-3
v_gene: TRBV7-2
CDR3aa: ASSTTGSTDTQY

j_gene: TRBJ2-5
v_gene: TRBV29-1
CDR3aa: SVYRGSGTREETQY

j_gene: TRBJ2-2
v_gene: TRBV12-3/TRBV12-4
CDR3aa: ASSFDPSGYTGELF

j_gene: TRBJ2-3
v_gene: TRBV20-1
CDR3aa: SAFNQPGTDTQY

j_gene: TRBJ2-7
v_gene: TRBV3-1
CDR3aa: ASSQLGQGVNEQY

j_gene: TRBJ2-4
v_gene: TRBV20-1
CDR3aa: SAPLRLNKNIQY

j_gene: TRBJ2-1
v_gene: TRBV5-4
CDR3aa: ASSRDLYNEQF

j_gene: TRBJ2-1
v_gene: TRBV5-1
CDR3aa: ASSLLAADNEQF

j_gene: TRBJ2-5
v_gene: TRBV20-1
CDR3aa: SAMRGRGETQY

j_gene: TRBJ1-4
v_gene: TRBV5-1
CDR3aa: ASSLEGLVREKLF

j_gene: TRBJ2-7
v_gene: TRBV4-3
CDR3aa: ASSYERGYEQY

j_gene: TRBJ2-3
v_gene: TRBV7-2
CDR3aa: ASSASGLAVSGRTQY

j_gene: TRBJ2-1
v_gene: TRBV5-5
CDR3aa: ASSLEPSGNNEQF

j_gene: TRBJ2-5
v_gene: TRBV5-1
CDR3aa: ASRPWTGGRETQY

j_gene: TRBJ2-5
v_gene: TRBV7-2
CDR3aa: ASSRQGGQETQY

j_gene: TRBJ2-2
v_gene: TRBV20-1
CDR3aa: SARVAGRNTGELF